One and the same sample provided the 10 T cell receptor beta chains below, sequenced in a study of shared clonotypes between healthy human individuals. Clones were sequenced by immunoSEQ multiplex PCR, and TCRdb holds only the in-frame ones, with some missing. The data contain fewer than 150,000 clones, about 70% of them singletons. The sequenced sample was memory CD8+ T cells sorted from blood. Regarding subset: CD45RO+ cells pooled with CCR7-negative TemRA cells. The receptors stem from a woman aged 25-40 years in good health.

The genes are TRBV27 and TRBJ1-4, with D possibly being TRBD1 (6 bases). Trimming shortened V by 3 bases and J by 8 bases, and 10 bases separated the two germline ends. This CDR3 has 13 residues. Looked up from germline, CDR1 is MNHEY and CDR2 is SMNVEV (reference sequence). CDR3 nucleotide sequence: TGTGCCAGCAGTTTCGAGGGGGAGGAAAAACTGTTTTTT. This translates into CASSFEGEEKLFF.

The CDR3 bases are TGCGCCAGCACCACTAGCGCTTCCTACAATGAGCAGTTCTTC. Its protein product is CASTTSASYNEQFF. V gene TRBV10-2 combines with J gene TRBJ2-1; 7 nucleotides line up with TRBD2. This CDR3 is built from 14 residues. Germline CDR1 WSHSY, CDR2 SAAADI. J lost 1 base, V lost 7 bases, and 4 bases had no gene match.

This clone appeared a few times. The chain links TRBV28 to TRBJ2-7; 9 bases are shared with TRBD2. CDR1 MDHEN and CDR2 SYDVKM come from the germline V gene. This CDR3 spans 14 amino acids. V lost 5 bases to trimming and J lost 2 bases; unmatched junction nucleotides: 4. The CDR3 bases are TGTGCCAGCAGTGTAGCGGGAGCTACCTACGAGCAGTACTTC. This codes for CASSVAGATYEQYF. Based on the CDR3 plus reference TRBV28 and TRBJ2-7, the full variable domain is DVKVTQSSRYLVKRTGEKVFLECVQDMDHENMFWYRQDPGLGLRLIYFSYDVKMKEKGDIPEGYSVSREKKERFSLILESASTNQTSMYLCASSVAGATYEQYFGPGTRLTVT.

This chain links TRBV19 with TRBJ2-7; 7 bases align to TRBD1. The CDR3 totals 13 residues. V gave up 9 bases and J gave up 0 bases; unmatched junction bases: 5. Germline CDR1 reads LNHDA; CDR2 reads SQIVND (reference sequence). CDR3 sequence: CASTDRSSYEQYF. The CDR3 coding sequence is TGTGCCAGCACGGACAGGTCCTCCTACGAGCAGTACTTC.

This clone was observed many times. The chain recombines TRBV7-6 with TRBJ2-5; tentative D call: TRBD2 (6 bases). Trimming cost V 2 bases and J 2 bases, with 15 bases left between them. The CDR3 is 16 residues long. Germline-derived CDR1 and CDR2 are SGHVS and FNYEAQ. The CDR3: CASSLTLLAQQETQYF. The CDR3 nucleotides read TGTGCCAGCAGCTTAACCTTACTAGCCCAACAAGAGACCCAGTACTTC.

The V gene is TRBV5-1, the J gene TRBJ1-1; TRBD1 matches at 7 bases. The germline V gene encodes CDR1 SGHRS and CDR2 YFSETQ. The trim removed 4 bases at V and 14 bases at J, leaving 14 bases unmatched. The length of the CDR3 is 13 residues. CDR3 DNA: TGCGCCAGCAGCATATTAAGGGACAGCACCCACTTCTTT. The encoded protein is CASSILRDSTHFF.

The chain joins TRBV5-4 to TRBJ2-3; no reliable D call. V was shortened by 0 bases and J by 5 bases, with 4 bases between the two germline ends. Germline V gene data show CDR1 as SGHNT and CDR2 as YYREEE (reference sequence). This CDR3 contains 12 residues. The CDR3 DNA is TGTGCCAGCAGCTTGGGGGGAGATACGCAGTATTTT. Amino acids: CASSLGGDTQYF.

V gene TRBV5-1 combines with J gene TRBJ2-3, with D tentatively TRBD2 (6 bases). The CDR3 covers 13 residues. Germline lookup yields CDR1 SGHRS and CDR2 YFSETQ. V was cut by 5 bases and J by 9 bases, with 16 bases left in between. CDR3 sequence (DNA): TGCGCCAGCAGTTCTCGGGGGAGGTGCACGCAGTATTTT. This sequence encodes CASSSRGRCTQYF.

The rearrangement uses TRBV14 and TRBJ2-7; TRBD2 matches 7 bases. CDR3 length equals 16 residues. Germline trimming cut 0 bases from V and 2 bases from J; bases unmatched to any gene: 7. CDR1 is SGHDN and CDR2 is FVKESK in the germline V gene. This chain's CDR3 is CASSQEGAGDPYEQYF. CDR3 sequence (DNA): TGTGCCAGCAGCCAAGAAGGGGCGGGAGATCCCTACGAGCAGTACTTC.

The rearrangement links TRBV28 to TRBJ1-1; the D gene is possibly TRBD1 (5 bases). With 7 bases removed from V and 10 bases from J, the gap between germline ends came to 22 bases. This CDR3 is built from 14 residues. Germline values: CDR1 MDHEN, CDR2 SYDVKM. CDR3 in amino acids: CASTTGTGRAVAFF. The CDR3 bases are TGTGCCAGCACCACTGGGACGGGGAGGGCGGTAGCTTTCTTT.